These 11 T cell receptor beta chains were sequenced from one sample in a study of graft-versus-host responses after intestinal transplantation. Here immunoSEQ multiplex PCR was the method, and the copy in TCRdb shows in-frame clones only, minus some. The repertoire holds some 100,000 clones, with 85% to 95% as singletons. What these receptors recognize is not known. This sample comprised unstimulated CD8+ T cells sorted from spleen or lymph node cells, obtained before transplant. The receptors derive from a human donor who was the organ donor for an intestinal transplant.

This clone was picked up a small number of times. The chain is built from TRBV2 and TRBJ1-2, with TRBD1 matching over 7 bases. The CDR3 length is 15 residues. The V gene end was trimmed by 5 bases and the J gene end by 7 bases; junction bases not matched to a gene: 13. CDR1 and CDR2 (germline): SNHLY, FYNNEI. Written as DNA, the CDR3 is TGTGCCAGCAGTCGCGCCACAGGGGCAGGTGGTGGCTACACCTTC. Translating it yields CASSRATGAGGGYTF.

This rearrangement joins TRBV7-9 to TRBJ2-7; TRBD1 is a possible D gene (6 bases). V lost 4 bases and J lost 0, with 10 bases in between. Germline V CDR1 and CDR2: SEHNR, FQNEAQ (reference sequence). CDR3 length equals 14 residues. The CDR3 DNA reads TGTGCCAGCAGCTACTCACAGGGCTCCTACGAGCAGTACTTC. As protein: CASSYSQGSYEQYF.

The chain links TRBV7-9 to TRBJ1-1; no reliable D call. CDR3 length equals 14 residues. Germline V gives CDR1 SEHNR, CDR2 FQNEAQ (reference sequence). Trimming left V 5 bases short and J 8 bases short, with 18 bases between. The CDR3 nucleotides are TGTGCCAGCAGCCCAAGCACAGAGCTGATAGAAGCTTTCTTT. This codes for CASSPSTELIEAFF.

J is TRBJ2-1 and V is TRBV27; TRBD1 matches at 7 bases. This CDR3 comprises 18 residues. Germline lookup yields CDR1 MNHEY and CDR2 SMNVEV (reference sequence). Trimming at V came to 5 bases and at J to 3 bases, leaving 16 bases not matched to a gene. This chain's CDR3 is CASSPYGDGTAIYNEQFF. The CDR3 coding sequence is TGTGCCAGCAGTCCGTACGGAGACGGGACAGCCATCTACAATGAGCAGTTCTTC.

The J gene is TRBJ1-6, the V gene TRBV9, with 9 nucleotides matching TRBD1. This CDR3 has 15 amino acids. Germline CDR1 and CDR2: SGDLS and YYNGEE. Trimming cost V 3 bases and J 7 bases; bases outside gene matches: 5. CDR3 in amino acids: CASSALTGGNSPLHF. CDR3 coding DNA: TGTGCCAGCAGCGCCCTCACAGGGGGCAATTCACCCCTCCACTTT.

J is TRBJ1-4 and V is TRBV19; possibly TRBD1 for D (5 bases). This CDR3 comprises 16 residues. Trimming left V 3 bases short and J 2 bases short, with 13 bases between. Germline V gene data show CDR1 as LNHDA and CDR2 as SQIVND (reference sequence). CDR3 residues: CASSIGLGGTNEKLFF. The DNA of the CDR3 is TGTGCCAGTAGTATCGGTTTGGGGGGGACTAATGAAAAACTGTTTTTT.

This chain connects TRBV7-9 to TRBJ1-2; possibly TRBD1 for D (5 bases). The CDR3 covers 17 residues. The V end lost 5 bases, the J end lost 0 bases, and 19 bases lay between the germline ends. Per the germline V gene, CDR1 is SEHNR and CDR2 is FQNEAQ (reference sequence). CDR3 in amino acids: CASSKGGATIANYGYTF. The CDR3 DNA reads as TGTGCCAGCAGCAAGGGAGGGGCTACTATAGCTAACTATGGCTACACCTTC.

The rearrangement joins TRBV4-1 to TRBJ1-1; D might be TRBD1 (6 bases). Trimming took 4 bases from V and 4 from J, leaving 16 bases between them. The CDR3 length is 15 residues. Germline V gene sequence: CDR1 MGHRA, CDR2 YSYEKL. CDR3 sequence (DNA): TGCGCCAGCAGCCTACCCCTGGGGACAACCACTGAAGCTTTCTTT. Translated: CASSLPLGTTTEAFF.

The chain employs TRBV28 and TRBJ2-1; 7 bases fit TRBD2. The CDR3 loop spans 15 amino acids. The trim removed 3 bases at V and 5 bases at J, leaving 7 bases unmatched. Germline V lookup: CDR1 MDHEN, CDR2 SYDVKM. CDR3 in DNA: TGTGCCAGCAGTTTCGGGACTAAGTACGACAATGAGCAGTTCTTC. It translates to CASSFGTKYDNEQFF. The variable domain in full, completed from reference TRBV28 and TRBJ2-1, reads DVKVTQSSRYLVKRTGEKVFLECVQDMDHENMFWYRQDPGLGLRLIYFSYDVKMKEKGDIPEGYSVSREKKERFSLILESASTNQTSMYLCASSFGTKYDNEQFFGPGTRLTVL.

The chain couples TRBV27 to TRBJ2-1, with 9 bases that match TRBD2. The CDR3 runs 14 residues. V lost 3 bases and J lost 7; bases outside the gene matches: 4. Germline CDR1 MNHEY, CDR2 SMNVEV (reference sequence). CDR3 coding DNA: TGTGCCAGCAGTTTCCTAGCGGGGTTTAATGAGCAGTTCTTC. It codes for CASSFLAGFNEQFF.

The rearrangement joins TRBV13 to TRBJ2-3; a weak D match, TRBD2 (6 bases). V lost 5 bases and J lost 2, with 20 bases in between. The germline V gene encodes CDR1 PRHDT and CDR2 FYEKMQ (reference sequence). This CDR3 is 17 amino acids long. The CDR3 DNA sequence: TGTGCCAGCAGCCCGGGACTCCTACTTGAGGCCACAGATACGCAGTATTTT. This translates into CASSPGLLLEATDTQYF. Full variable domain (remainder filled in from reference TRBV13 and TRBJ2-3): AAGVIQSPRHLIKEKRETATLKCYPIPRHDTVYWYQQGPGQDPQFLISFYEKMQSDKGSIPDRFSAQQFSDYHSELNMSSLELGDSALYFCASSPGLLLEATDTQYFGPGTRLTVL.